This T cell receptor (beta chain) was sequenced in a study of shared clonotypes between healthy human individuals (TCRdb year 2020). In the study overall: The cohort comprised a couple of women and three men aged 18 to 49 years. For each donor, CD4 naive and CD4 memory were each run on three plates, CD8 naive on two plates, and CD8 memory on one plate. The study deeply sequenced blood TCR repertoires of roughly five healthy adults to estimate repertoire size and the extent of clonotype sharing between individuals. To increase sequencing depth and limit assay-specific biases, different laboratories used diverse techniques to prepare libraries and sequence TCR repertoires. Between about 0.85 and 10 billion PBMCs per donor were obtained by leukapheresis.

Using the deep immunoSEQ assay, multiplex PCR amplified TCR CDR3 regions from genomic DNA. Extracted genomic DNA from each cell subset was spread evenly across all wells of several immunoSEQ 96-well plates, with each plate serving as a replicate. For sorted subsets, each replicate PCR was loaded with around 200 ng genomic DNA, equivalent to 25,000 to 35,000 T cell genomes. Purified libraries were measured with a Qubit 3.0 fluorometer, size-checked on a Bioanalyzer 2100, and measured again with the KAPA Library Quantification kit. Each immunoSEQ 96-well plate was sequenced on its own single-read 150-cycle Illumina NextSeq 550 flow cell. In the authors' own workflow: Because the immunoSEQ output held only junctional sequences and lacked quality scores, the filtering could not match the filtering applied to full-length reads. Sequences were annotated with PyIR, a Python wrapper for IgBLAST v1.9, using IMGT germline references to assign V/J genes and CDR3. Reads were removed for weak V/J assignments (E-value above 1e-6), missing CDR3, stop codons, out-of-frame junctions, or ambiguous translated residues. V3J clonotypes were defined as sequences sharing an identical inferred V gene, J gene, and CDR3 amino acid sequence. The percentage overlap between two repertoires was calculated by dividing the number of shared unique clonotypes by the size of the smaller repertoire. Three approaches were used to assess repertoire richness: RTK rarefaction, the Chao1 estimator, and Recon v2.1 estimates of unobserved clonotypes. Generation probabilities for all TCRbeta clonotypes obtained by the gDNA method from four donors were computed using OLGA. This is the immuneACCESS table as TCRdb keeps it, with only in-frame sequences that have V and J called. A part of the clones is gone; compared with another copy, unresolved V genes explain less than half, and the rest is unexplained. V and J calls plus clone size are reproduced from that table; the DNA served to infer D and trimming. The sample table holds roughly 1,500,000 clones, of which approximately 98.5% were seen once. The ten largest clones add up to approximately 0.38% of the sample.

Study-wide findings and limitations: Sampling was limited to blood, and TCR repertoires in tissue likely differ from TCR repertoires in blood. Compared with non-shared clonotypes, clonotypes shared by all four sorted-subset donors had higher generation probabilities. Naive subsets generally had larger estimated clonotype richness than memory subsets. Pairwise subsampling indicated that sequencing depth was expected to affect the degree of clonotype sharing among donors. Because the study included only a small number of donors, the genetic and exposure-history diversity represented was limited. Rarefaction of sorted-subset datasets indicated incomplete sequencing despite the large sequencing depth. When several donors were compared, the shared fraction of clonotypes was about 5.4% for naive CD4, about 4% for naive CD8, 2% to 2.5% for memory CD4, and approximately 0.4% for memory CD8.

The table lists this clone with a count of one. Its antigen is unknown. Base qualities are not provided; no much larger clone lies one nucleotide away. Reading from cysteine to phenylalanine, the CDR3 counts 13 amino acids. Solely the CDR3 DNA is kept, with 39 bases framed from the first base. CDR1 SGHNT and CDR2 YYREEE were looked up in the germline V gene (reference sequence). V was cut back by 0 bases and J by 6 bases, leaving a gap of 9 bases between them. Donors were healthy HIV-negative adults with no recently reported acute infections or vaccinations. Every donor was a Caucasian adult residing in Nashville, Tennessee, USA. CD4+ T cells were enriched through magnetic negative selection, after which naive cells were positively selected on CD45RA and the remaining negative fraction served as the memory subset. Blood was collected by leukapheresis, and PBMCs were isolated by Ficoll-Histopaque density gradient centrifugation and then cryopreserved in liquid nitrogen vapor phase. Purity and quantity of every magnetically sorted T cell population were checked by analytical flow cytometry. Genomic DNA was isolated from each sorted fraction and quantified by UV absorbance on a Nanodrop 2000c.

The chain is encoded by TRBV5-4 joined to TRBJ1-2; the D gene lacks a confident call. The sequencing sample was made of naive CD4+ T cells sorted from blood. This specimen's cell subset or site label, interpreted: CD45RA+ positively selected. This clonotype was obtained from a man in his thirties or forties in good health. CDR3 reads: CASSLEPVNGYTF. The DNA sequence is given as TGTGCCAGCAGCTTGGAACCTGTAAATGGCTACACCTTC.